This TCR beta chain emerged from a study of blood T cell repertoires in COVID-19. The CDR3 loop spans 15 amino acids. In germline, CDR1 is LNHDA, CDR2 SQIVND (reference sequence). Trimming at V came to 5 bases and at J to 5 bases, leaving 8 bases not matched to a gene. In the original analysis: Amplification from reference gene primers served as the basis for estimated nucleated cell counts. Here immunoSEQ multiplex PCR was the method, and the copy in TCRdb shows in-frame clones only, minus some. The V and J calls and clone size are taken from that table; D and trimming were inferred from the DNA. This sample has about 230,000 clones; about nine tenths occur once, and the top ten carry around 2.9%.

The TCR was taken from a woman aged 55 to 70 with acute or convalescent COVID-19. Sequences were obtained from peripheral blood. This rearrangement joins TRBV19 to TRBJ2-7; 11 bases fit TRBD1. Written as DNA, the CDR3 is TGTGCCAGTAGTCAAGGACAGGGGGCCTTCCACGAGCAGTACTTC. Protein sequence: CASSQGQGAFHEQYF.